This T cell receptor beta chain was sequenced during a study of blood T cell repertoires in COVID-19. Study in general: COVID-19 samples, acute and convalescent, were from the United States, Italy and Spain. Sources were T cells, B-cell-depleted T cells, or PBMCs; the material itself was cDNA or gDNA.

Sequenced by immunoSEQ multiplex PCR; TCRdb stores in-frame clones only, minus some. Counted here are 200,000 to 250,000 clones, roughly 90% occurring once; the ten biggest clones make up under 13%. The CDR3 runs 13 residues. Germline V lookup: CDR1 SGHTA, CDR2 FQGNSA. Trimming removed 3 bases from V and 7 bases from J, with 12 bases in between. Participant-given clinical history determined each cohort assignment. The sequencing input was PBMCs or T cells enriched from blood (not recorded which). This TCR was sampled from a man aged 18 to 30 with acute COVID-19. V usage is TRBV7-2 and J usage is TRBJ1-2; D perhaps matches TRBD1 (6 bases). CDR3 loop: CASSFQGLGGYTF. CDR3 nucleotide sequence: TGTGCCAGCAGCTTCCAGGGGTTAGGTGGCTACACCTTC.